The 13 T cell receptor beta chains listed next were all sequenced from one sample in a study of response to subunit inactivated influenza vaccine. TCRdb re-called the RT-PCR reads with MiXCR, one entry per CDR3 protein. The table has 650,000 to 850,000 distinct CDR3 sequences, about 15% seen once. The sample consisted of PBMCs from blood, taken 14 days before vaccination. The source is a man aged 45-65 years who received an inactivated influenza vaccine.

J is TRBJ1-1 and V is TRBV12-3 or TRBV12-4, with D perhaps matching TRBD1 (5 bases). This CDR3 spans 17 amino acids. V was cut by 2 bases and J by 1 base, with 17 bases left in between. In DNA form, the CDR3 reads TGTGCCAGCAGTTTAACGTCGGTTTTAGGGGAGAACACTGAAGCTTTCTTT. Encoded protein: CASSLTSVLGENTEAFF.

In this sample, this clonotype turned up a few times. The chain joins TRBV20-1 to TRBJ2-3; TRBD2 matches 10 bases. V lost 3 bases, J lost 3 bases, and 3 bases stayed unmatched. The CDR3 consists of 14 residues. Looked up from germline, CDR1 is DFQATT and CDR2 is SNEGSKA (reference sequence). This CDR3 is CSASSGGWTDTQYF. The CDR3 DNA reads TGCAGTGCTAGTAGCGGGGGGTGGACAGATACGCAGTATTTT.

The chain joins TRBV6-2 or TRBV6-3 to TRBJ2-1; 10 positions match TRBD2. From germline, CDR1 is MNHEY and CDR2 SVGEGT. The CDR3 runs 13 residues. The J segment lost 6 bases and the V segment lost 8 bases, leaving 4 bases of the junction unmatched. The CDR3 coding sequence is TGTGCCAGCCGAGGACTAGCGGTCAATGAGCAGTTCTTC. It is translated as CASRGLAVNEQFF.

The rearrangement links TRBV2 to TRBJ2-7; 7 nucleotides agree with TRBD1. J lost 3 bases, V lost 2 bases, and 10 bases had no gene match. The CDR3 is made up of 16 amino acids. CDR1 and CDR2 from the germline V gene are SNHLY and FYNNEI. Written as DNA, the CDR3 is TGTGCCAGCAGTGAAAGCGTAATGGGACAGCTCTACGAGCAGTACTTC. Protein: CASSESVMGQLYEQYF.

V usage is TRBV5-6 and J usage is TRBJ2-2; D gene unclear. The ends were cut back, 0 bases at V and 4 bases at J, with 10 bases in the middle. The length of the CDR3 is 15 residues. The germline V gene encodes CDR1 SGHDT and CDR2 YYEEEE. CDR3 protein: CASSLGGRSTGELFF. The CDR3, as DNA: TGTGCCAGCAGCTTGGGCGGACGGAGCACCGGGGAGCTGTTTTTT.

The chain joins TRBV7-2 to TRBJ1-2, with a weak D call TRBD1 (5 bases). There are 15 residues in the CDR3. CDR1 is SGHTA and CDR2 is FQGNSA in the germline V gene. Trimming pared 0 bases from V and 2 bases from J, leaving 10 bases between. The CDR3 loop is CASSLAWGNNYGYTF. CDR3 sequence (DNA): TGTGCCAGCAGCTTAGCATGGGGGAACAACTATGGCTACACCTTC.

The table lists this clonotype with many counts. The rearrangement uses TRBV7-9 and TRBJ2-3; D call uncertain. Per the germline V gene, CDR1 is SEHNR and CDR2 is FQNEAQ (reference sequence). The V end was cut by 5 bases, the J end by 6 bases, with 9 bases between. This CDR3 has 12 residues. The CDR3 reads CASSHTADTQYF. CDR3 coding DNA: TGTGCCAGCAGCCATACTGCGGATACGCAGTATTTT.

CDR3 amino acids: CSASRGRGGETQYF. CDR3 DNA: TGCAGTGCTAGTAGGGGACGGGGAGGAGAGACCCAGTACTTC. The chain employs TRBV20-1 and TRBJ2-5, with D possibly TRBD2 on 6 matching bases. Trimming took 3 bases from V and 4 from J, leaving 15 bases between them. Germline CDR1 DFQATT, CDR2 SNEGSKA (reference sequence). The CDR3 consists of 14 residues.

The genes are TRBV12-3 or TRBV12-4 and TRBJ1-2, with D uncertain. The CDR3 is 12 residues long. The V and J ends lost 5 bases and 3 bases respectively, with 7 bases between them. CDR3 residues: CASSDFDYGYTF. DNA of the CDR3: TGTGCCAGCAGTGACTTTGACTATGGCTACACCTTC.

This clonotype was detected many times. The CDR3: CASSQRYPGVGTGELFF. CDR3 sequence (DNA): TGCGCCAGCAGCCAACGTTACCCTGGGGTTGGCACCGGGGAGCTGTTTTTT. The chain combines TRBV4-3 with TRBJ2-2, with D hard to call. Trimming removed 2 bases at V and 4 bases at J, with 17 bases between. Germline CDR1 reads LGHNA; CDR2 reads YSLEER. CDR3 length: 17 amino acids.

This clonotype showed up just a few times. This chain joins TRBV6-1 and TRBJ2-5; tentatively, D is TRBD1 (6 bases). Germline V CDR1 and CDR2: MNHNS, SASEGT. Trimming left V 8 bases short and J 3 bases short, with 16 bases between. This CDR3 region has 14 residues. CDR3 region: CASGQSYPKETQYF. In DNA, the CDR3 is TGTGCCAGCGGACAGTCATACCCAAAAGAGACCCAGTACTTC.

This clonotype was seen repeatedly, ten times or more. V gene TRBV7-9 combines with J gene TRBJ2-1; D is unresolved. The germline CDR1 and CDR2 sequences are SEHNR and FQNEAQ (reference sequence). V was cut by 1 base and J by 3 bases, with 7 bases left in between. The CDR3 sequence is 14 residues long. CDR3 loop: CASSLGVRYNEQFF. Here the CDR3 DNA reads TGTGCCAGCAGCTTAGGGGTACGCTACAATGAGCAGTTCTTC.

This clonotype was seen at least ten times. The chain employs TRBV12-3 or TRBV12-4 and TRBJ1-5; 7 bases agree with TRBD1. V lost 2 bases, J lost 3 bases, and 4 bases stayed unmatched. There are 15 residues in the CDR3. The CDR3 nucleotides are TGTGCCAGCAGTTTACGACAGGGTCCCAATCAGCCCCAGCATTTT. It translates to CASSLRQGPNQPQHF.